The clone carrying this T cell receptor (beta chain) was detected only a few times. The sample comes from a study of identical twins. This CDR3 spans 14 amino acids. Germline CDR1 reads MNHEY; CDR2 reads SVGEGT. Trimming left V 6 bases short and J 0 bases short, with 11 bases between. cDNA carried unique molecular identifiers, and a universal primer site was added by template switching. TCRdb reprocessed the 5' RACE reads with MiXCR, giving one entry per CDR3 protein. Among about 1.7 million distinct CDR3 sequences listed, around 33% were seen once. The sequence came from a newborn girl in good health. The chain carries TRBV6-2 or TRBV6-3 and TRBJ1-1; D gene unclear. The sequenced material came from cord blood. The CDR3 loop is CASRSLIMNTEAFF. The CDR3 DNA follows: TGTGCCAGCAGGTCACTCATCATGAACACTGAAGCTTTCTTT.